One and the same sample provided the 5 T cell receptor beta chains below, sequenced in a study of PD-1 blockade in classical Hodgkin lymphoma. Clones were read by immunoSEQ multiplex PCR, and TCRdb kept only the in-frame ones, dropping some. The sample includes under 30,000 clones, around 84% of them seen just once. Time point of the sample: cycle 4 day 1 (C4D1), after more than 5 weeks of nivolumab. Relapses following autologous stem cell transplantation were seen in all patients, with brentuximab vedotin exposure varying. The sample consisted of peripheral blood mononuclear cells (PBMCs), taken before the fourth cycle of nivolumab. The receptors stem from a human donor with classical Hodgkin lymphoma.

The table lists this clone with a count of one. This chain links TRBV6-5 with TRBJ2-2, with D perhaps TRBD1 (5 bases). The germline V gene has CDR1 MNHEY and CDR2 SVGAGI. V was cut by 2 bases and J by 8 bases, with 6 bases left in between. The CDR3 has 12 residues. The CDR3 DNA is TGTGCCAGCAGTTACGGGGCGGGGGAGCTGTTTTTT. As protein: CASSYGAGELFF.

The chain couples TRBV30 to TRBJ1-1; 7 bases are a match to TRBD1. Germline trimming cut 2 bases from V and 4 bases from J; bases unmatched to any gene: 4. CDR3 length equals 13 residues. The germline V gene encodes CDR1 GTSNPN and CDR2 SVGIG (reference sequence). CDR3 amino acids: CAWSLTGTTEAFF. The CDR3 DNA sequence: TGTGCCTGGAGTTTGACAGGGACCACTGAAGCTTTCTTT.

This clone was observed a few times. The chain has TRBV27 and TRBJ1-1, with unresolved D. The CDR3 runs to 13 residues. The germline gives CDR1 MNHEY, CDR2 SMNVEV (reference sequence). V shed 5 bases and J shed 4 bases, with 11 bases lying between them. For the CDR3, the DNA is TGTGCCAGCAGTCCTCATGGAGGCACTGAAGCTTTCTTT. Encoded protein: CASSPHGGTEAFF.

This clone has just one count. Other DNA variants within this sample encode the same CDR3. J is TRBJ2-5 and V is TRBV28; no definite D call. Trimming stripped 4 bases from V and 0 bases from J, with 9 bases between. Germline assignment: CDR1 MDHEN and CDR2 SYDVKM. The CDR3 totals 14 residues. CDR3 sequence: CASSSGRDQETQYF. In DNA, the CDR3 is TGTGCCAGCAGTTCGGGTAGGGACCAAGAGACCCAGTACTTC.

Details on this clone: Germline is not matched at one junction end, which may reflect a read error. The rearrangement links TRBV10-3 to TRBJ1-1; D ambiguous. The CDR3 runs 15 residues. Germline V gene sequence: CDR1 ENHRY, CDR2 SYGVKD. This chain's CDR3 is CAISEGRRLNSEAFF. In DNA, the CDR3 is TGTGCCATCAGTGAGGGGAGACGCCTGAACTCTGAAGCTTTCTTT.